The sequence of this T cell receptor (beta chain) was determined in a study of T cells in Graves' hyperthyroidism and ophthalmopathy. Study-wide points: Separating ophthalmopathy from stable hyperthyroidism was achieved by a 13 V-J model. Most thyroid clonotypes expanded above 0.001 were also detected in blood.

Per germline, CDR1 SGHRS and CDR2 YFSETQ. The CDR3 consists of 14 residues. V was trimmed by 0 bases and J by 2 bases, leaving 8 bases between them. It was RNA transcripts that yielded the amplified TCR beta CDR3 regions. Carried out on the TCR CDR3, a first-round RT-PCR used the HTBI primer set. From the multiplex PCR reads, TCRdb called clonotypes with MiXCR, one entry per CDR3 protein. This sample yields 650,000 to 850,000 distinct CDR3 sequences, of which under 20% are seen a single time; approximately 15% belongs to the top ten. This clonotype was seen repeatedly, ten times or more. Its specificity is unknown.

This clonotype was sampled from a woman aged 45-65 years with Graves' hyperthyroidism that later progressed to Graves' ophthalmopathy. V is TRBV5-1 and J is TRBJ1-1; no definite D call. The sequenced sample was blood. The CDR3 sequence is CASSLAAANTEAFF. The CDR3 region has the DNA TGCGCCAGCAGCTTGGCAGCAGCTAACACTGAAGCTTTCTTT.